The T cell receptor (beta chain) under discussion was sequenced for a study of control samples from healthy donors and cancer patients. The CDR3 consists of 16 residues. The V and J ends lost 6 bases and 4 bases respectively, with 18 bases between them. CDR1 and CDR2 from the germline V gene are MDHEN and SYDVKM. Clones were read by immunoSEQ multiplex PCR, and TCRdb kept only the in-frame ones, dropping some. The data show around 130,000 clones, approximately 91% seen once. This receptor was identified in a man aged 50-60 years in good health. This chain uses TRBV28 with TRBJ2-2, with D perhaps TRBD2 (5 bases). What was sequenced was blood. The CDR3 nucleotides are TGTGCCAGCAGCATGGCGGGTGGAGGTCGCACCGGGGAGCTGTTTTTT. Translated, it gives CASSMAGGGRTGELFF. The full variable domain, with the rest looked up from reference TRBV28 and TRBJ2-2, is DVKVTQSSRYLVKRTGEKVFLECVQDMDHENMFWYRQDPGLGLRLIYFSYDVKMKEKGDIPEGYSVSREKKERFSLILESASTNQTSMYLCASSMAGGGRTGELFFGEGSRLTVL.